Presented here are 28 T cell receptor beta chains from one specimen sequenced in a study of CD8 T cells in Susac syndrome (dated by TCRdb to between 2017 and 2020). The library was generated by the immunoSEQ multiplex PCR assay. RNA was extracted using the RNeasy kit, and about 0.45 to 1 ug of the RNA was reverse transcribed with random hexamers. TCRdb reprocessed the public reads (quality trimming at Q25 with fastp, clone calling with MiXCR) and kept in-frame beta chains. Every CDR3 protein is listed once, alongside the most common genes and DNA of its rows. Recorded for this sample are some 140,000 distinct CDR3 sequences; around 93% of them occurred a single time. The ten largest make up roughly 0.2% of the sample. The sequencing input was CD8+ T cells from PBMCs. The origin of the receptors is a human donor with Susac syndrome.

This chain connects TRBV27 to TRBJ2-3; no clear D. The CDR3 is made up of 17 amino acids. CDR1 and CDR2 from the germline V gene are MNHEY and SMNVEV (reference sequence). Trimming took 2 bases from V and 0 from J, leaving 15 bases between them. DNA of the CDR3: TGTGCCAGCAGTTTAGAGGACGGCGGAACTAGCACAGATACGCAGTATTTT. This codes for CASSLEDGGTSTDTQYF.

The sample holds one count of this clonotype. V usage is TRBV24-1 and J usage is TRBJ1-1; D is perhaps TRBD1 (5 bases). The CDR3 has 13 amino acids. V dropped 9 bases and J dropped 4 bases, with 14 bases sitting between them. Germline V gene data show CDR1 as KGHDR and CDR2 as SFDVKD. For the CDR3, the DNA is TGTGCCACCGGGACGGGTGTTGGCACTGAAGCTTTCTTT. This gives the protein CATGTGVGTEAFF.

The chain uses TRBV6-6 and TRBJ2-1, with 8 bases that match TRBD2. This CDR3 is 13 amino acids long. After removal of 6 bases from V and 5 bases from J, the junction contained 3 bases not matched to a gene. Germline CDR1 MNHNY, CDR2 SVGAGI (reference sequence). This chain's CDR3 is CASRGLAHNEQFF. The CDR3 nucleotides read TGTGCCAGCAGAGGACTAGCCCACAATGAGCAGTTCTTC.

The V call is TRBV3-1, the J call TRBJ2-4; D is unresolved. The CDR3 sequence is 12 residues long. Germline values: CDR1 LGHDT, CDR2 YNNKEL (reference sequence). V lost 0 bases and J 5 bases, leaving 2 bases between the germline ends. CDR3 loop: CASSQEENIQYF. CDR3 nucleotides: TGTGCCAGCAGCCAAGAGGAAAACATTCAGTACTTC.

Points on this clonotype: Sequence at one end of the junction differs from germline and may be a read error. J is TRBJ2-1 and V is TRBV7-7; D possibly matches TRBD1 or TRBD2 (5 bases each). Germline assignment: CDR1 SSHAT and CDR2 FNYEAQ (reference sequence). The CDR3 runs 15 residues. The DNA for the CDR3 is TGTGCTAGCAGCTTAGAGCTGGGGGCCTACAATGAGCAGTTCTTC. This sequence encodes CASSLELGAYNEQFF. Full variable domain (outside the CDR3, taken from reference TRBV7-7 and TRBJ2-1): GAGVSQSPRYKVTKRGQDVTLRCDPISSHATLYWYQQALGQGPEFLTYFNYEAQPDKSGLPSDRFSAERPEGSISTLTIQRTEQRDSAMYRCASSLELGAYNEQFFGPGTRLTVL.

V and J are TRBV9 and TRBJ1-1; 7 nucleotides match TRBD1. The CDR3 covers 14 residues. From germline, CDR1 is SGDLS and CDR2 YYNGEE. Unmatched junction bases numbered 5, after V lost 0 bases and J lost 6 bases. Written as DNA, the CDR3 is TGTGCCAGCAGCGTAGGACAGGGTCTAGCTGAAGCTTTCTTT. As protein: CASSVGQGLAEAFF.

The rearrangement links TRBV6-5 to TRBJ2-1; 7 positions agree with TRBD2. CDR3 length: 19 amino acids. Per the germline V gene, CDR1 is MNHEY and CDR2 is SVGAGI. The J segment lost 6 bases and the V segment lost 1 base, leaving 18 bases of the junction unmatched. CDR3 coding DNA: TGTGCCAGCAGTTACTTCAGCCGGGGTGGCGGGAGTGAAGGCAATGAGCAGTTCTTC. It codes for CASSYFSRGGGSEGNEQFF.

The chain links TRBV9 to TRBJ1-1; D is perhaps TRBD1 (6 bases). There are 13 residues in the CDR3. Germline V CDR1 and CDR2: SGDLS, YYNGEE. Trimming stripped 3 bases from V and 7 bases from J, with 13 bases between. The CDR3 DNA is TGTGCCAGCAGCGGCTCCGGGACACTTGAAGCTTTCTTT. It encodes CASSGSGTLEAFF.

The rearrangement joins TRBV27 to TRBJ2-7, with TRBD1 matching over 9 bases. V shed 5 bases, J shed 3 bases, and the junction held 14 bases outside the gene matches. Germline CDR1 is MNHEY and CDR2 is SMNVEV (reference sequence). This CDR3 comprises 17 residues. CDR3 loop: CASSKGVWDREYYEQYF. The CDR3 nucleotides read TGTGCCAGCAGTAAGGGAGTTTGGGACAGGGAGTACTACGAGCAGTACTTC.

The chain links TRBV27 to TRBJ1-1; D is uncertain. The CDR3 is 14 amino acids. The V end lost 8 bases, the J end lost 0 bases, and 13 bases lay between the germline ends. Per the germline V gene, CDR1 is MNHEY and CDR2 is SMNVEV (reference sequence). The CDR3 loop is CASQVSGMNTEAFF. The CDR3 DNA sequence: TGTGCCAGCCAAGTATCCGGCATGAACACTGAAGCTTTCTTT.

This clonotype was counted only a few times. This chain links TRBV7-3 with TRBJ2-1; D is unresolved. The CDR3 is 13 amino acids. Germline loops: CDR1 SGHTA, CDR2 FQGTGA. The V and J ends lost 2 bases and 3 bases respectively, with 5 bases between them. The CDR3 loop is CASSLDGYNEQFF. In nucleotides, the CDR3 is TGTGCCAGCAGCTTAGATGGCTACAATGAGCAGTTCTTC.

The chain employs TRBV28 and TRBJ2-2, with D uncertain. The length of the CDR3 is 16 residues. V shed 5 bases and J shed 2 bases, with 15 bases lying between them. Per the germline V gene, CDR1 is MDHEN and CDR2 is SYDVKM. CDR3 coding DNA: TGTGCCAGCAGTCCCAGCCGGGCGAGTAACACCGGGGAGCTGTTTTTT. This gives the protein CASSPSRASNTGELFF.

This chain joins TRBV10-3 and TRBJ2-3; the match to TRBD2 covers 12 bases. The CDR3 is 15 amino acids. Germline loops: CDR1 ENHRY, CDR2 SYGVKD. J gave up 3 bases and V 4 bases, and 2 bases lay outside the gene matches. CDR3 amino acids: CAISGTSGNTDTQYF. DNA of the CDR3: TGTGCCATCAGTGGGACTAGCGGGAATACAGATACGCAGTATTTT.

The chain recombines TRBV9 with TRBJ2-2; no definite D call. Per the germline V gene, CDR1 is SGDLS and CDR2 is YYNGEE. The CDR3 consists of 12 residues. With 0 bases removed from V and 6 bases from J, the gap between germline ends came to 3 bases. The CDR3 loop reads CASSVEAGELFF. CDR3 sequence (DNA): TGTGCCAGCAGCGTAGAGGCCGGGGAGCTGTTTTTT.

V gene TRBV24-1 combines with J gene TRBJ1-5; D perhaps matches TRBD1 (5 bases). Deletions cut 4 bases from V and 4 bases from J, with 7 bases between. Per germline, CDR1 KGHDR and CDR2 SFDVKD. The CDR3 length is 13 residues. The CDR3 nucleotides read TGTGCCACCAGTGAGGGGGGGAATCAGCCCCAGCATTTT. Protein sequence: CATSEGGNQPQHF.

The chain joins TRBV19 to TRBJ1-5, with 7 bases matching TRBD1. Germline lookup yields CDR1 LNHDA and CDR2 SQIVND (reference sequence). After removal of 5 bases from V and 1 base from J, the junction contained 5 bases not matched to a gene. CDR3 size: 15 residues. In DNA form, the CDR3 reads TGTGCCAGTAGTTTCCTGACAGGGAGCAATCAGCCCCAGCATTTT. This sequence encodes CASSFLTGSNQPQHF. The full variable domain, completed using reference TRBV19 and TRBJ1-5, is DGGITQSPKYLFRKEGQNVTLSCEQNLNHDAMYWYRQDPGQGLRLIYYSQIVNDFQKGDIAEGYSVSREKKESFPLTVTSAQKNPTAFYLCASSFLTGSNQPQHFGDGTRLSIL.

J is TRBJ2-1 and V is TRBV27, with D perhaps given as TRBD1 or TRBD2 (5 bases each). Germline V gene sequence: CDR1 MNHEY, CDR2 SMNVEV (reference sequence). This CDR3 has 13 amino acids. V lost 6 bases, J lost 4 bases, and 10 bases lay in between. CDR3 in amino acids: CASRGETYNEQFF. In DNA form, the CDR3 reads TGTGCCAGCAGGGGGGAAACTTACAATGAGCAGTTCTTC.

The J gene is TRBJ2-5, the V gene TRBV20-1; 7 nucleotides align to TRBD2. The CDR3 runs 16 residues. The germline V gene encodes CDR1 DFQATT and CDR2 SNEGSKA (reference sequence). V dropped 0 bases and J dropped 1; count of bases not matched to a gene: 8. The CDR3 sequence is CSAREVPAGLQETQYF. The CDR3 DNA is TGCAGTGCTAGAGAGGTGCCAGCGGGGCTCCAAGAGACCCAGTACTTC.

The rearrangement joins TRBV30 to TRBJ1-2; weak D call: TRBD1 (6 bases). The CDR3 totals 12 residues. Germline CDR1 and CDR2: GTSNPN and SVGIG (reference sequence). The V gene lost 3 bases and the J gene lost 5 bases, with 10 bases spanning the gap. CDR3 sequence: CAWSPQGYGYTF. The CDR3 DNA is TGTGCCTGGAGCCCCCAGGGGTATGGCTACACCTTC.

This CDR3 reads CASSFGARGYEQYF. As DNA, the CDR3 is TGTGCCAGCAGTTTCGGCGCGCGCGGCTACGAGCAGTACTTC. The chain joins TRBV27 to TRBJ2-7; D not certain. V was shortened by 3 bases and J by 3 bases, with 12 bases between the two germline ends. This CDR3 contains 14 residues. Germline lookup yields CDR1 MNHEY and CDR2 SMNVEV (reference sequence).

The V and J genes are TRBV10-1 and TRBJ2-3; D is perhaps TRBD2 (6 bases). The CDR3 is 16 amino acids. Trimming pared 0 bases from V and 4 bases from J, leaving 14 bases between. Germline V CDR1 and CDR2: WNHNN, SYGVQD (reference sequence). The CDR3 region has the DNA TGCGCCAGCAGTGAGTCCATGACTAGTTTGGCAGATACGCAGTATTTT. Translating it yields CASSESMTSLADTQYF.

Only one count was recorded for this clonotype. The chain recombines TRBV6-5 with TRBJ2-2, with a weak D call TRBD2 (6 bases). The CDR3 extends over 13 amino acids. Germline V gives CDR1 MNHEY, CDR2 SVGAGI. V shed 7 bases and J shed 1 base, with 7 bases lying between them. Written as DNA, the CDR3 is TGTGCCAGCATGGGGGGGAACACCGGGGAGCTGTTTTTT. Encoded protein: CASMGGNTGELFF.

This sequence joins TRBV12-5 and TRBJ1-2, with 8 bases fitting TRBD1. The CDR3 covers 16 residues. With 2 bases clipped from V and 0 bases from J, the junction kept 5 bases outside the gene matches. CDR1 LGHNT and CDR2 FRNRAP come from the germline V gene. CDR3 region: CASGLSQGAANYGYTF. The DNA of the CDR3 is TGTGCTAGTGGTTTGTCTCAGGGGGCCGCTAACTATGGCTACACCTTC.

This chain connects TRBV6-5 to TRBJ2-1, with D possibly being TRBD2 (5 bases). This CDR3 contains 14 residues. V was pared by 6 bases and J by 7 bases, with 16 bases between. Germline CDR1 and CDR2: MNHEY and SVGAGI. Written as DNA, the CDR3 is TGTGCCAGCAGGCGACCATTATCGGGGAATGAGCAGTTCTTC. The encoded protein is CASRRPLSGNEQFF.

This clonotype was seen only once. The gene calls are TRBV4-1 and TRBJ2-7; D not certain. CDR3 length: 13 residues. Deletions cut 1 base from V and 3 bases from J, with 7 bases between. Germline V gene sequence: CDR1 MGHRA, CDR2 YSYEKL. Here the CDR3 DNA reads TGCGCCAGCAGCCAAGGTGCCGTCTACGAGCAGTACTTC. Protein product: CASSQGAVYEQYF.

The V gene is TRBV20-1, the J gene TRBJ2-6; D not resolved. Germline V gene data show CDR1 as DFQATT and CDR2 as SNEGSKA (reference sequence). CDR3 length: 16 residues. Trimming left V 0 bases short and J 0 bases short, with 9 bases between. CDR3 loop: CSARDGHSSGANVLTF. For the CDR3, the DNA is TGCAGTGCTAGAGACGGCCACAGCTCTGGGGCCAACGTCCTGACTTTC.

The CDR3 DNA is TGTGCCAGCAGCGTCAAAATCGAACCAGGGGAGGGCACTGAAGCTTTCTTT. This gives the protein CASSVKIEPGEGTEAFF. The chain couples TRBV9 to TRBJ1-1; a weak D match, TRBD1 (6 bases). The germline V gene has CDR1 SGDLS and CDR2 YYNGEE. Between the trimmed V and J ends, which lost 2 bases and 4 bases, there was a span of 21 bases. This CDR3 contains 17 residues.

This chain connects TRBV30 to TRBJ2-1; 8 positions agree with TRBD2. From germline, CDR1 is GTSNPN and CDR2 SVGIG (reference sequence). There are 14 residues in the CDR3. V lost 0 bases and J lost 8; bases outside the gene matches: 6. Here the CDR3 reads CAWSVPARGDEQFF. Written as DNA, the CDR3 is TGTGCCTGGAGTGTCCCGGCGCGGGGGGATGAGCAGTTCTTC.